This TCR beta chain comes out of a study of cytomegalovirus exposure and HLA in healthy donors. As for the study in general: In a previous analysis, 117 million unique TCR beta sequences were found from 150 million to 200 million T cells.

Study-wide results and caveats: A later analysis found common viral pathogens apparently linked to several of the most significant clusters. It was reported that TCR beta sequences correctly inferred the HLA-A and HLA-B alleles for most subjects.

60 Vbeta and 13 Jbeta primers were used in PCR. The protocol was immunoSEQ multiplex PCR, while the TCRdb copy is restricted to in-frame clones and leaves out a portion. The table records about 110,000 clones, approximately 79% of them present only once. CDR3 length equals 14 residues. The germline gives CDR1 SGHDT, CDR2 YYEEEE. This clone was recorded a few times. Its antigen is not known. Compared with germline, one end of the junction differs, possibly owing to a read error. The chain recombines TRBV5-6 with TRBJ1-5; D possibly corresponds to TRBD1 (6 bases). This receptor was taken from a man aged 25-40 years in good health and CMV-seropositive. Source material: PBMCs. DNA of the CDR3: TGTGCCAGCAGTCATACAGGGAGCACTCAGCCCCAGCATTTT. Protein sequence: CASSHTGSTQPQHF.